What follows describes a single T cell receptor (beta chain). Sequencing used immunoSEQ multiplex PCR; TCRdb keeps in-frame clones, though not all of them. The data contain around 98,000 clones, around 95% of them singletons. This specimen comes from a study of technical replicates of blood from several donors. Per the germline V gene, CDR1 is SQVTM and CDR2 is ANQGSEA. The V gene end was trimmed by 1 base and the J gene end by 3 bases; junction bases not matched to a gene: 6. This CDR3 has 14 amino acids. Sequencing used T cells isolated from PBMCs. V usage is TRBV29-1 and J usage is TRBJ2-7; 7 bases match TRBD2. The TCR sequence derives from a human donor in good health. CDR3 residues: CSVEVSGQIYEQYF. CDR3 DNA sequence: TGCAGCGTTGAAGTTAGCGGGCAGATCTACGAGCAGTACTTC.